What follows is one T cell receptor beta chain and its context. The antigen is undetermined. TCRdb's table, derived via immunoSEQ multiplex PCR, lists solely in-frame clones and lacks some. The sample holds around 120,000 clones, approximately 92% seen once. This sample was included in a study of T cell responses to AZD1222 COVID-19 vaccine. Findings and limits, study-wide: Just a handful of people given AZD1222 tested seropositive at baseline.

V was cut by 3 bases and J by 3 bases, with 17 bases left in between. This CDR3 is 16 amino acids long. Germline CDR1 and CDR2: SGHVS and FQNEAQ. Sequencing was performed on peripheral blood, taken on day 0 of AZD1222 vaccination. The TCR comes from an adult in good health. The chain links TRBV7-8 to TRBJ1-1; TRBD1 is a possible D gene (5 bases). The CDR3 is CASSLSGRGIDTEAFF. CDR3 bases: TGTGCCAGCAGCTTGAGCGGAAGGGGCATTGACACTGAAGCTTTCTTT.